Below, 21 T cell receptor beta chains from the same sample are listed, as sequenced in a study of blood T cell repertoires in COVID-19 (dated by TCRdb to 2019 to 2021). Libraries were made using the immunoSEQ multiplex PCR assay. TCRdb took over this immuneACCESS table, retaining in-frame rearrangements with V and J assigned. Such tables are incomplete; in checked studies, under half of the missing clones stem from an unresolved V gene, and the remainder is unexplained. The sample table lists under 250,000 clones, roughly 85% of them with a count of one. The ten largest clones capture 3.6% of the sample. Sequencing was carried out using peripheral blood. The receptors here all came from an elderly woman with acute or convalescent COVID-19.

This chain uses TRBV21-1 with TRBJ1-6; the table's D gene call, TRBD1, was not cross checked with the DNA. TRBV21-1 is a pseudogene segment. The CDR3 sequence is 16 residues long. This CDR3 is CASSNQTGSPVLPLHF. CDR3 nucleotides: TGTGCCAGCAGCAACCAGACAGGGTCGCCGGTCTTACCCCTCCACTTT.

Regarding this clone: This specimen includes other DNA sequences encoding the same CDR3. The chain is built from TRBV2 and TRBJ2-5, with D hard to call. Trimming cost V 4 bases and J 3 bases, with 3 bases left between them. The CDR3 sequence is 11 residues long. Per the germline V gene, CDR1 is SNHLY and CDR2 is FYNNEI. The CDR3 protein is CASSAKETQYF. As DNA, the CDR3 is TGTGCCAGCAGTGCAAAAGAGACCCAGTACTTC.

This clone has a handful of counts. V and J are TRBV6-1 and TRBJ2-3; 7 bases are shared with TRBD2. Germline-derived CDR1 and CDR2 are MNHNS and SASEGT. There are 16 residues in the CDR3. Losses at the gene ends were 2 bases for V and 6 bases for J; bases not matched to a gene: 11. The CDR3 sequence is CASSESPSREEDTQYF. The CDR3 DNA sequence: TGTGCCAGCAGTGAATCGCCTAGTCGGGAGGAGGATACGCAGTATTTT.

CDR3 in DNA: TGTGCCAGCAGCTTAGAGGGGGGGACAGGGGCCGAAAAACTGTTTTTT. Encoded protein: CASSLEGGTGAEKLFF. The genes are TRBV7-9 and TRBJ1-4, with TRBD1 matching over 10 bases. Germline CDR1 SEHNR, CDR2 FQNEAQ (reference sequence). After removal of 1 base from V and 8 bases from J, the junction contained 7 bases not matched to a gene. The CDR3 extends over 16 amino acids.

The rearrangement uses TRBV6-5 and TRBJ1-1, with D tentatively TRBD1 (5 bases). V shed 2 bases and J shed 1 base, with 8 bases lying between them. Germline V gene lookup returns CDR1 MNHEY and CDR2 SVGAGI. This CDR3 has 14 residues. The CDR3 loop is CASSYVTGNTEAFF. The CDR3 bases are TGTGCCAGCAGTTACGTTACAGGGAACACTGAAGCTTTCTTT.

The chain uses TRBV7-2 and TRBJ1-1; 8 bases are shared with TRBD1. With V trimmed by 2 bases and J by 1 base, 3 bases remained unmatched. The CDR3 is made up of 15 amino acids. CDR1 and CDR2 from the germline V gene are SGHTA and FQGNSA. The CDR3 is CASSLTGQGNTEAFF. The CDR3 DNA follows: TGTGCCAGCAGCTTAACCGGACAGGGGAACACTGAAGCTTTCTTT.

Only one count was recorded for this clone. The chain links TRBV3-1 (or the pseudogene TRBV3-2) to TRBJ1-2; maybe TRBD1 (5 bases). Germline CDR1 LGHDT, CDR2 YNNKEL (reference sequence). V dropped 4 bases and J dropped 8 bases, with 23 bases sitting between them. The CDR3 has 16 residues. The CDR3 protein is CASSPLSLGPIGGYTF. The CDR3 DNA is TGTGCCAGCAGCCCACTCTCGTTGGGGCCAATCGGGGGCTACACCTTC.

V is TRBV23-1 and J is TRBJ1-4; 9 bases line up with TRBD1. TRBV23-1 belongs to the ORF category, with a function that is uncertain. Germline trimming cut 2 bases from V and 4 bases from J; bases unmatched to any gene: 11. This CDR3 contains 18 residues. The CDR3 region is CASSQPPLGQGDNEKLFF. The CDR3, as DNA: TGCGCCAGCAGTCAACCGCCTCTGGGACAGGGCGATAATGAAAAACTGTTTTTT.

The genes are TRBV28 and TRBJ2-3; 12 bases are shared with TRBD2. This CDR3 is 14 amino acids long. The germline V gene encodes CDR1 MDHEN and CDR2 SYDVKM. V shed 6 bases, J shed 7 bases, and the junction held 5 bases outside the gene matches. The CDR3 protein is CASSLAGGLYTQYF. The CDR3 nucleotides are TGTGCCAGCAGCCTAGCGGGGGGGCTATATACGCAGTATTTT.

The CDR3 is CSVGQGANSPLHF. In DNA form, the CDR3 reads TGCAGCGTGGGACAGGGGGCGAATTCACCCCTCCACTTT. This chain links TRBV29-1 with TRBJ1-6; 12 bases match TRBD1. Germline CDR1 reads SQVTM; CDR2 reads ANQGSEA. The CDR3 sequence is 13 residues long. The J segment lost 7 bases and the V segment lost 6 bases, leaving 1 base of the junction unmatched.

The chain is built from TRBV2 and TRBJ1-6; D is perhaps TRBD1 (6 bases). The germline V and J ends were trimmed by 0 bases and 7 bases, with 10 bases remaining between them. Looked up from germline, CDR1 is SNHLY and CDR2 is FYNNEI. This CDR3 region has 15 residues. CDR3 region: CASSEAGHRNSPLHF. CDR3 coding DNA: TGTGCCAGCAGTGAAGCGGGACACAGAAATTCACCCCTCCACTTT.

The rearrangement uses TRBV5-4 and TRBJ1-2, with D possibly matching TRBD1 (6 bases). Germline V gives CDR1 SGHNT, CDR2 YYREEE (reference sequence). The CDR3 runs to 15 residues. V lost 4 bases and J 4 bases, leaving 17 bases between the germline ends. CDR3 in amino acids: CASSPGGGTSYGYTF. CDR3 coding DNA: TGTGCCAGCAGCCCGGGAGGGGGGACAAGCTATGGCTACACCTTC.

V usage is TRBV9 and J usage is TRBJ2-3, with 8 bases that match TRBD2. The CDR3 sequence is 16 residues long. V lost 2 bases to trimming and J lost 1 base; unmatched junction nucleotides: 6. In germline, CDR1 is SGDLS, CDR2 YYNGEE. CDR3 loop: CASSVPSGLGTDTQYF. The DNA of the CDR3 is TGTGCCAGCAGCGTTCCTAGCGGGCTCGGCACAGATACGCAGTATTTT.

The genes are TRBV15 and TRBJ1-5, with D possibly TRBD1 on 6 matching bases. The CDR3 totals 14 residues. Trimming removed 1 base at V and 4 bases at J, with 8 bases between. The germline V gene encodes CDR1 LNHNV and CDR2 YYDKDF (reference sequence). CDR3 bases: TGTGCCACCAGCAGAGTACAGGGTAATCAGCCCCAGCATTTT. This encodes CATSRVQGNQPQHF.

This rearrangement joins TRBV19 to TRBJ2-1; D is perhaps TRBD2 (6 bases). V was clipped by 1 base and J by 2 bases, with 6 bases between them. CDR1 is LNHDA, CDR2 SQIVND, per germline (reference sequence). The CDR3 runs to 14 residues. This chain's CDR3 is CASSIAGAYNEQFF. In nucleotides, the CDR3 is TGTGCCAGTAGTATAGCGGGGGCCTACAATGAGCAGTTCTTC.

The chain is built from TRBV5-4 and TRBJ1-1, with TRBD1 matching over 8 bases. V was clipped by 5 bases and J by 0 bases; unmatched bases: 9. Germline-derived CDR1 and CDR2 are SGHNT and YYREEE (reference sequence). This CDR3 is built from 16 residues. The CDR3 loop reads CASSSGTGRLNTEAFF. CDR3 DNA sequence: TGTGCCAGCAGTTCCGGGACAGGACGCTTGAACACTGAAGCTTTCTTT.

This clone turned up a few times. This chain uses TRBV15 with TRBJ1-1; 7 nucleotides align to TRBD1. The CDR3 is 14 amino acids. J lost 2 bases, V lost 9 bases, and 9 bases had no gene match. Germline V lookup: CDR1 LNHNV, CDR2 YYDKDF (reference sequence). The CDR3 is CATSRRDRNTEAFF. The CDR3 nucleotides read TGTGCCACTAGTAGACGGGACAGAAACACTGAAGCTTTCTTT.

The chain is built from TRBV12-2 and TRBJ1-5; whether TRBD1, the table's D call, matches the DNA was not checked. TRBV12-2 constitutes a pseudogene. CDR3 length: 18 amino acids. The CDR3 is CASRFRTIPGQGNQPQHF. The CDR3 DNA reads as TGTGCAAGTCGCTTTCGGACGATCCCGGGACAGGGGAATCAGCCCCAGCATTTT.

The gene calls are TRBV4-3 and TRBJ1-2; 10 nucleotides agree with TRBD1. V shed 0 bases and J 1 base; nucleotides not matched to a gene: 8. The CDR3 sequence is 18 residues long. The germline gives CDR1 LGHNA, CDR2 YSLEER. CDR3: CASSQDITGTGDNYGYTF. The CDR3 DNA reads as TGCGCCAGCAGCCAAGATATCACCGGGACAGGGGATAACTATGGCTACACCTTC.

In this sample, this clone turned up a few times. This rearrangement joins TRBV28 to TRBJ2-7; TRBD1 matches 7 bases. This CDR3 is built from 14 residues. The J segment lost 7 bases and the V segment lost 6 bases, leaving 12 bases of the junction unmatched. Germline values: CDR1 MDHEN, CDR2 SYDVKM. For the CDR3, the DNA is TGTGCCAGCAGCGTTGCCAGGGGACAGACAGAGCAGTACTTC. Translation: CASSVARGQTEQYF.

The CDR3 DNA sequence: TGTGCCAGCAGCGTACGGACAGGGGGCATCCAGACCCAGTACTTC. Protein product: CASSVRTGGIQTQYF. The chain has TRBV11-3 and TRBJ2-5, with 11 bases identical to TRBD1. V gave up 5 bases and J gave up 6 bases; unmatched junction bases: 8. This CDR3 spans 15 amino acids. Per germline, CDR1 SGHNT and CDR2 YENEEA.